One sample yielded the 14 T cell receptor beta chains listed below, sequenced in a study of CD8+CD57+ T cells in acquired aplastic anemia. For sequencing, patients were chosen who had shown expansion of CD8+CD57+ cells by flow cytometry. The template for TCR beta VDJ and CDR3 sequence profiling was genomic DNA. TCRdb reprocessed the reads with MiXCR, giving one entry per CDR3 protein. Of over 250,000 distinct CDR3 sequences in the sample, 45% to 65% were seen once. Sequences were obtained from sorted CD4+, CD8+, or CD8+CD57+ T cells (not recorded which) from PBMCs. The receptors derive from a human donor with aplastic anemia.

V and J are TRBV7-9 and TRBJ2-7; TRBD2 agrees at 12 bases. V shed 5 bases and J 3 bases; nucleotides not matched to a gene: 5. Germline-derived CDR1 and CDR2 are SEHNR and FQNEAQ (reference sequence). The CDR3 covers 15 residues. CDR3 sequence reads: CASSAPSGGGYEQYF. The CDR3, as DNA: TGTGCCAGCAGCGCGCCTAGCGGGGGGGGCTACGAGCAGTACTTC. Full variable domain (missing parts from reference TRBV7-9 and TRBJ2-7): DTGVSQNPRHKITKRGQNVTFRCDPISEHNRLYWYRQTLGQGPEFLTYFQNEAQLEKSRLLSDRFSAERPKGSFSTLEIQRTEQGDSAMYLCASSAPSGGGYEQYFGPGTRLTVT.

This sequence joins TRBV2 and TRBJ2-7; D possibly corresponds to TRBD1 (6 bases). The V end lost 8 bases, the J end lost 3 bases, and 14 bases lay between the germline ends. Germline CDR1 is SNHLY and CDR2 is FYNNEI. The CDR3 covers 13 residues. The CDR3 DNA reads TGTGCCAGCCCACAGGGTAACGACTACGAGCAGTACTTC. This encodes CASPQGNDYEQYF.

This clonotype was observed many times. V is TRBV12-3 or TRBV12-4 and J is TRBJ1-1; 8 bases line up with TRBD1. The CDR3 runs to 14 residues. The J segment lost 3 bases and the V segment lost 5 bases, leaving 5 bases of the junction unmatched. CDR3 sequence (DNA): TGTGCCAGCAGTCCCGACAGGGGTGACACTGAAGCTTTCTTT. Its translation: CASSPDRGDTEAFF.

The chain joins TRBV24-1 to TRBJ2-3; TRBD2 aligns across 12 bases. The CDR3 is 18 amino acids. V lost 0 bases, J lost 6 bases, and 9 bases stayed unmatched. Germline values: CDR1 KGHDR, CDR2 SFDVKD. CDR3 sequence reads: CATSDLHRTSGNDDTQYF. The CDR3 DNA follows: TGTGCCACCAGTGATTTGCATCGGACTAGCGGGAATGATGATACGCAGTATTTT.

About this clonotype itself: This sequence may be a read error, since a much larger clone differs from it by one base. The chain employs TRBV5-1 and TRBJ2-7, with 7 bases lining up with TRBD1. The CDR3 consists of 16 residues. Germline lookup yields CDR1 SGHRS and CDR2 YFSETQ. The DNA of the CDR3 is TGTGCCAGCAGCCCACTAGACGGGACAGCCACCCACGAGCAGTACTTC. Protein sequence: CASSPLDGTATHEQYF.

The chain employs TRBV19 and TRBJ1-6; TRBD1 matches 7 bases. The J segment lost 10 bases and the V segment lost 6 bases, leaving 3 bases of the junction unmatched. This CDR3 spans 12 amino acids. Germline V gene lookup returns CDR1 LNHDA and CDR2 SQIVND (reference sequence). The CDR3 protein is CASRRQGSPLHF. The CDR3 DNA is TGTGCCAGTAGACGACAGGGCTCACCCCTCCACTTT. Drawing the rest from reference TRBV19 and TRBJ1-6, the complete variable domain is DGGITQSPKYLFRKEGQNVTLSCEQNLNHDAMYWYRQDPGQGLRLIYYSQIVNDFQKGDIAEGYSVSREKKESFPLTVTSAQKNPTAFYLCASRRQGSPLHFGNGTRLTVT.

The V and J genes are TRBV20-1 and TRBJ2-1, with 7 positions matching TRBD1. Germline-derived CDR1 and CDR2 are DFQATT and SNEGSKA (reference sequence). V trimming: 6 bases; J trimming: 4 bases; junction bases outside the gene matches: 6. The CDR3 contains 13 residues. The CDR3 protein is CSAPDRIYNEQFF. CDR3 bases: TGCAGTGCCCCGGACAGGATTTACAATGAGCAGTTCTTC.

This chain links TRBV6-4 with TRBJ2-2; 11 nucleotides agree with TRBD2. After removal of 0 bases from V and 0 bases from J, the junction contained 3 bases not matched to a gene. The CDR3 runs 18 residues. Germline values: CDR1 MRHNA, CDR2 SNTAGT. This chain's CDR3 is CASSDSPSGGTNTGELFF. In DNA form, the CDR3 reads TGTGCCAGCAGTGACTCGCCTAGCGGGGGGACGAACACCGGGGAGCTGTTTTTT.

The table lists this clonotype with a few counts. The gene calls are TRBV9 and TRBJ1-6; no clear D gene. This CDR3 comprises 15 residues. Trimming left V 0 bases short and J 1 base short, with 5 bases between. Germline V gives CDR1 SGDLS, CDR2 YYNGEE. CDR3 residues: CASSVGESYNSPLHF. CDR3 nucleotide sequence: TGTGCCAGCAGCGTAGGTGAATCCTATAATTCACCCCTCCACTTT.

This clonotype has a handful of counts. This sequence joins TRBV2 and TRBJ1-2; TRBD1 aligns across 9 bases. From germline, CDR1 is SNHLY and CDR2 FYNNEI. The CDR3 covers 15 residues. Losses at the gene ends were 10 bases for V and 2 bases for J; bases not matched to a gene: 11. CDR3 residues: CATGQGLAGNYGYTF. The CDR3 bases are TGTGCCACCGGACAGGGGTTAGCGGGAAACTATGGCTACACCTTC.

J is TRBJ2-1 and V is TRBV20-1; either TRBD1 or TRBD2 may fit D (5 bases each). With 0 bases removed from V and 0 bases from J, the gap between germline ends came to 18 bases. The CDR3 is 18 amino acids. Per the germline V gene, CDR1 is DFQATT and CDR2 is SNEGSKA (reference sequence). The chain's CDR3 is CSARDQLNEGSSYNEQFF. The CDR3, as DNA: TGCAGTGCTAGAGACCAACTTAACGAGGGGAGCTCCTACAATGAGCAGTTCTTC.

The chain has TRBV12-3 or TRBV12-4 and TRBJ1-1, with D unclear. CDR3 length: 11 residues. V was trimmed by 6 bases and J by 10 bases, leaving 12 bases between them. CDR3 bases: TGTGCCAGCAGCCTTGGCCCGCGAGCTTTCTTT. Translated, it gives CASSLGPRAFF.

In regard to this clonotype: An end of the junction differs from the germline gene, which may be a read error. The chain carries TRBV30 and TRBJ2-5; tentative D call: TRBD2 (5 bases). Germline lookup yields CDR1 GTSNPN and CDR2 SVGIG (reference sequence). This CDR3 is built from 14 residues. CDR3 region: CAWSVSSVKETQCF. DNA of the CDR3: TGTGCCTGGAGTGTTAGTAGCGTGAAAGAGACCCAGTGCTTC. The full variable domain, with the rest looked up from reference TRBV30 and TRBJ2-5, is SQTIHQWPATLVQPVGSPLSLECTVEGTSNPNLYWYRQAAGRGLQLLFYSVGIGQISSEVPQNLSASRPQDRQFILSSKKLLLSDSGFYLCAWSVSSVKETQCFGPGTRLLVL.

This sequence joins TRBV5-6 and TRBJ2-3; 7 bases match TRBD1. The V gene's germline CDR1 is SGHDT and CDR2 YYEEEE. The CDR3 covers 15 residues. Trimming at V came to 0 bases and at J to 5 bases, leaving 6 bases not matched to a gene. CDR3 nucleotides: TGTGCCAGCAGCTTGGGGCAGGGGGTAGTAGATACGCAGTATTTT. Encoded protein: CASSLGQGVVDTQYF.